These 26 T cell receptor beta chains originate from one sample sequenced in a study of blood T cell repertoires in COVID-19. Measured with immunoSEQ multiplex PCR; TCRdb has only the in-frame clones, and not every one. The repertoire consists of 310,000 or so clones, with 70% to 90% occurring once and the leading ten covering 4.5% to 7%. Sequenced sample: PBMCs or T cells enriched from blood (not recorded which). These receptor sequences come from a woman in her twenties or thirties who had recovered from COVID-19.

The J gene is TRBJ1-2, the V gene TRBV30; D remains unclear. There are 13 residues in the CDR3. V was shortened by 8 bases and J by 3 bases, with 16 bases between the two germline ends. Germline V gene lookup returns CDR1 GTSNPN and CDR2 SVGIG (reference sequence). The CDR3 loop is CARMTSDYYGYTF. CDR3 coding DNA: TGTGCCAGAATGACGTCGGACTACTATGGCTACACCTTC.

The genes are TRBV4-1 and TRBJ1-4, with TRBD1 matching over 7 bases. The CDR3 is made up of 17 amino acids. Germline CDR1 and CDR2: MGHRA and YSYEKL. Trimming at V came to 0 bases and at J to 3 bases, leaving 7 bases not matched to a gene. CDR3 in DNA: TGCGCCAGCAGCCAAGATGGACCGGGACAGCCTAATGAAAAACTGTTTTTT. This codes for CASSQDGPGQPNEKLFF.

The chain couples TRBV5-1 to TRBJ2-2, with 13 bases lining up with TRBD2. The germline V gene has CDR1 SGHRS and CDR2 YFSETQ. This CDR3 has 18 amino acids. After removal of 0 bases from V and 5 bases from J, the junction contained 7 bases not matched to a gene. The CDR3 DNA follows: TGCGCCAGCAGCTTGGAAGGTGGGACTAGCGGGATGACCGGGGAGCTGTTTTTT. It encodes CASSLEGGTSGMTGELFF.

The chain employs TRBV6-5 and TRBJ2-3; 7 bases fit TRBD2. CDR1 MNHEY and CDR2 SVGAGI come from the germline V gene. The CDR3 length is 16 residues. V shed 0 bases and J 6 bases; nucleotides not matched to a gene: 9. CDR3 nucleotides: TGTGCCAGCAGTTACTCGGGGGGGACCCGTTTCGATACGCAGTATTTT. Its translation is CASSYSGGTRFDTQYF.

The chain combines TRBV9 with TRBJ2-5, with TRBD2 matching 7 bases. Germline CDR1 SGDLS, CDR2 YYNGEE. The CDR3 is made up of 14 amino acids. Losses at the gene ends were 0 bases for V and 5 bases for J; bases not matched to a gene: 4. CDR3 amino acids: CASSVVGAGETQYF. CDR3 sequence (DNA): TGTGCCAGCAGCGTAGTGGGAGCGGGGGAGACCCAGTACTTC.

The chain combines TRBV5-4 with TRBJ2-1, with TRBD1 matching over 10 bases. The trim removed 10 bases at V and 10 bases at J, leaving 17 bases unmatched. The CDR3 totals 15 residues. From germline, CDR1 is SGHNT and CDR2 YYREEE (reference sequence). The CDR3 DNA reads TGTGCCCACTCCAACCGCGGACAGGGGGGGCGAGAGCAGTTCTTC. Translated, it gives CAHSNRGQGGREQFF.

This chain links TRBV5-1 with TRBJ1-1; the match to TRBD1 covers 8 bases. CDR1 and CDR2 (germline): SGHRS, YFSETQ. The junction had 7 bases not matched to a gene; V was cut back by 2 bases and J by 7 bases. The CDR3 length is 14 residues. As DNA, the CDR3 is TGCGCCAGCAGCTTAAGGACAGGGACGGGTGAAGCTTTCTTT. The encoded protein is CASSLRTGTGEAFF. The whole variable domain, filled in from reference TRBV5-1 and TRBJ1-1, reads KAGVTQTPRYLIKTRGQQVTLSCSPISGHRSVSWYQQTPGQGLQFLFEYFSETQRNKGNFPGRFSGRQFSNSRSEMNVSTLELGDSALYLCASSLRTGTGEAFFGQGTRLTVV.

J is TRBJ2-2 and V is TRBV19; TRBD1 is a possible D gene (6 bases). The germline V gene has CDR1 LNHDA and CDR2 SQIVND (reference sequence). The length of the CDR3 is 15 residues. V was trimmed by 5 bases and J by 3 bases, leaving 13 bases between them. The CDR3 region has the DNA TGTGCCAGTAGTTATTCAGGGGTGGACACCGGGGAGCTGTTTTTT. Translation gives CASSYSGVDTGELFF.

This clone occurred once. This chain uses TRBV10-3 with TRBJ2-3; 9 bases are shared with TRBD2. The germline V gene has CDR1 ENHRY and CDR2 SYGVKD. V shed 5 bases, J shed 6 bases, and the junction held 6 bases outside the gene matches. The CDR3 length is 14 residues. DNA for the CDR3: TGTGCCATCAGTTCTAGCGGGACTCTCGATACGCAGTATTTT. Translated, it gives CAISSSGTLDTQYF.

CDR3: CAWGLAGGANVLTF. In DNA form, the CDR3 reads TGTGCCTGGGGCCTTGCAGGTGGGGCCAACGTCCTGACTTTC. The genes are TRBV30 and TRBJ2-6, with D unclear. With 5 bases removed from V and 3 bases from J, the gap between germline ends came to 11 bases. The CDR3 is made up of 14 amino acids. CDR1 and CDR2 from the germline V gene are GTSNPN and SVGIG (reference sequence). The full variable domain, rest sourced from reference TRBV30 and TRBJ2-6, is SQTIHQWPATLVQPVGSPLSLECTVEGTSNPNLYWYRQAAGRGLQLLFYSVGIGQISSEVPQNLSASRPQDRQFILSSKKLLLSDSGFYLCAWGLAGGANVLTFGAGSRLTVL.

The chain uses TRBV27 and TRBJ2-3; TRBD2 might be the D (7 bases). CDR3 length: 15 amino acids. Germline CDR1 and CDR2: MNHEY and SMNVEV (reference sequence). V gave up 2 bases and J gave up 1 base, with 10 bases separating them. CDR3 region: CASSLGGAGTDTQYF. The CDR3 coding sequence is TGTGCCAGCAGTTTAGGGGGGGCAGGCACAGATACGCAGTATTTT.

This clone was found once. The chain has TRBV18 and TRBJ2-7; D perhaps matches TRBD2 (6 bases). Trimming removed 5 bases from V and 3 bases from J, with 17 bases in between. CDR3 length: 15 amino acids. Germline CDR1 reads KGHSH; CDR2 reads LQKENI. CDR3 region: CASSITGDSFYEQYF. The CDR3 region has the DNA TGTGCCAGCTCAATAACCGGGGACTCCTTCTACGAGCAGTACTTC. The full variable domain, completed using reference TRBV18 and TRBJ2-7, is NAGVMQNPRHLVRRRGQEARLRCSPMKGHSHVYWYRQLPEEGLKFMVYLQKENIIDESGMPKERFSAEFPKEGPSILRIQQVVRGDSAAYFCASSITGDSFYEQYFGPGTRLTVT.

As for this clone: Other nucleotide sequences in the sample specify the same CDR3. The V and J genes are TRBV7-3 and TRBJ1-1, with 8 nucleotides matching TRBD1. V lost 4 bases, J lost 5 bases, and 3 bases stayed unmatched. This CDR3 is built from 13 residues. Germline loops: CDR1 SGHTA, CDR2 FQGTGA. This CDR3 is CASSSQGGTEAFF. The CDR3 DNA sequence: TGTGCCAGCAGCTCACAGGGGGGAACTGAAGCTTTCTTT.

This chain joins TRBV7-2 and TRBJ1-2, with D uncertain. Per the germline V gene, CDR1 is SGHTA and CDR2 is FQGNSA. Trimming took off 6 bases at V and 2 bases at J, with 16 bases between the two ends. CDR3 length: 15 amino acids. This CDR3 is CASRRSSGRNYGYTF. Here the CDR3 DNA reads TGTGCCAGCAGAAGAAGCAGTGGCAGGAACTATGGCTACACCTTC.

The chain is built from TRBV5-1 and TRBJ1-5; 7 bases align to TRBD1. J lost 2 bases, V lost 4 bases, and 9 bases had no gene match. Per the germline V gene, CDR1 is SGHRS and CDR2 is YFSETQ. This CDR3 spans 16 amino acids. Here the CDR3 reads CASSAGGQGGNQPQHF. CDR3 in DNA: TGCGCCAGCAGCGCTGGGGGGCAGGGGGGCAATCAGCCCCAGCATTTT.

This chain uses TRBV5-4 with TRBJ1-1; 7 bases fit TRBD1. Germline trimming cut 4 bases from V and 4 bases from J; bases unmatched to any gene: 10. This CDR3 contains 15 residues. Germline V gene lookup returns CDR1 SGHNT and CDR2 YYREEE (reference sequence). The CDR3 DNA sequence: TGTGCCAGCAGCCCCCTTGACAGGGTGGGCACTGAAGCTTTCTTT. As protein: CASSPLDRVGTEAFF.

The V gene is TRBV5-1, the J gene TRBJ2-1; 7 bases line up with TRBD2. Trimming at V came to 9 bases and at J to 9 bases, leaving 15 bases not matched to a gene. Germline CDR1 is SGHRS and CDR2 is YFSETQ. CDR3 length equals 14 residues. CDR3 DNA sequence: TGCGCCACCCGTTCAGGTAGCGGGTACGTTGAGCAGTTCTTC. Protein sequence: CATRSGSGYVEQFF.

This clone was observed a few times. V gene TRBV5-8 combines with J gene TRBJ1-5; 7 bases are a match to TRBD1. Germline CDR1 is SGHTS and CDR2 is YDEGEE. The CDR3 has 15 residues. Trimming removed 0 bases from V and 6 bases from J; junction bases left unmatched: 6. The CDR3 loop is CASSLEGGAGQPQHF. CDR3 nucleotides: TGTGCCAGCAGCTTGGAAGGGGGCGCGGGTCAGCCCCAGCATTTT.

Worth noting for this clone: The junction differs from germline at one of its ends, possibly a read error. The chain combines TRBV7-7 with TRBJ2-3, with D uncertain. CDR1 SSHAT and CDR2 FNYEAQ come from the germline V gene (reference sequence). The CDR3 runs to 13 residues. CDR3 bases: TGTGCTAGCAGCTCCGCGGAGCGTGATACGCAGTATTTT. Translation gives CASSSAERDTQYF.

The chain has TRBV30 and TRBJ1-4; the match to TRBD1 covers 7 bases. Per the germline V gene, CDR1 is GTSNPN and CDR2 is SVGIG (reference sequence). The CDR3 totals 13 residues. V gave up 8 bases and J gave up 5 bases; unmatched junction bases: 8. CDR3 DNA sequence: TGTGCCCAGGGGGTAGGGCCCAATGAAAAACTGTTTTTT. Protein product: CAQGVGPNEKLFF.

This sequence joins TRBV24-1 and TRBJ1-4; TRBD1 agrees at 7 bases. V lost 4 bases, J lost 0 bases, and 10 bases stayed unmatched. Germline V gives CDR1 KGHDR, CDR2 SFDVKD. This CDR3 has 18 residues. The CDR3 reads CATSDHRDSASTNEKLFF. As DNA, the CDR3 is TGTGCCACCAGTGACCACCGGGACAGCGCGTCAACTAATGAAAAACTGTTTTTT.

The V and J genes are TRBV6-5 and TRBJ1-1; TRBD1 agrees at 8 bases. Germline-derived CDR1 and CDR2 are MNHEY and SVGAGI. The CDR3 spans 15 residues. V trimming: 6 bases; J trimming: 4 bases; junction bases outside the gene matches: 10. CDR3 sequence (DNA): TGTGCCAGCAGGGTCCGGGACAGGAAGTCCACTGAAGCTTTCTTT. Its protein is CASRVRDRKSTEAFF.

The sample holds one count of this clone. CDR3 sequence (DNA): TGTGCCAGCAGCGAACAGGGAAACACTGAAGCTTTCTTT. Its protein product is CASSEQGNTEAFF. The genes are TRBV25-1 and TRBJ1-1; perhaps TRBD1 as D (6 bases). The CDR3 length is 13 residues. Trimming took off 6 bases at V and 2 bases at J, with 10 bases between the two ends. The germline V gene encodes CDR1 MGHDK and CDR2 SYGVNS.

This chain links TRBV14 with TRBJ2-1; the D gene is possibly TRBD1 (5 bases). This CDR3 has 17 residues. Per the germline V gene, CDR1 is SGHDN and CDR2 is FVKESK. V was cut by 5 bases and J by 2 bases, with 19 bases left in between. In DNA, the CDR3 is TGTGCCAGCAGCGGACGAAGAGGTAGGGGCACCTACAATGAGCAGTTCTTC. Translation gives CASSGRRGRGTYNEQFF.

CDR3 amino acids: CASSLEGRQGTNGYTF. CDR3 nucleotides: TGCGCCAGCAGCTTGGAGGGGAGACAGGGGACCAATGGCTACACCTTC. This chain joins TRBV5-1 and TRBJ1-2, with TRBD1 matching over 8 bases. This CDR3 is 16 amino acids long. Losses at the gene ends were 0 bases for V and 6 bases for J; bases not matched to a gene: 10. CDR1 is SGHRS, CDR2 YFSETQ, per germline.

V gene TRBV3-1 (or the pseudogene TRBV3-2) combines with J gene TRBJ1-4, with TRBD1 identical over 7 bases. The V gene's germline CDR1 is LGHDT and CDR2 YNNKEL (reference sequence). CDR3 size: 15 residues. V gave up 2 bases and J gave up 7 bases; unmatched junction bases: 7. The CDR3 loop reads CASSQPGTEGEKLFF. The CDR3 nucleotides are TGTGCCAGCAGCCAACCCGGGACAGAAGGTGAAAAACTGTTTTTT.